A selection of T cell receptor beta chains follows, all from one sample in a study of regulatory T cells in long-lasting Graves disease. Via MiXCR, TCRdb re-called the multiplex PCR reads, giving one row per CDR3 protein. The profile shows approximately 560,000 distinct CDR3 sequences, 16% of them singletons. In addition, the sample was reused for a study of T cells in Graves' hyperthyroidism and ophthalmopathy.

The sequences come from peripheral blood mononuclear cells (PBMCs), collected at new diagnosis, from a patient treated with antithyroid drugs. The receptors derive from a man aged 18 to 29 with Graves disease. CDR3s include the opening cysteine and the closing phenylalanine or tryptophan. Each record gives: CDR3 DNA, CDR3 protein, clone size, D gene, J gene, V gene. D genes are given only for firm matches. Size is stated for part of the rows, as once, few or many counts, or as a class when the clone is expanded.

TGCGCCAGCAGCCAAGTGACAGGGACTGACATTCAGTACTTC,CASSQVTGTDIQYF,NA,NA,TRBJ2-4,TRBV4-1
TGCGCCAGCAGCTTGTATTCGGGCGAGCAGTACTTC,CASSLYSGEQYF,NA,NA,TRBJ2-7,TRBV5-1
TGTGCCAGCAGTTCCGCGGGCTTAGGGTATAGCAATCAGCCCCAGCATTTT,CASSSAGLGYSNQPQHF,few,NA,TRBJ1-5,TRBV12-3/TRBV12-4
TGTGCCGCAAAACAGGGCGACTATGGCTACACCTTC,CAAKQGDYGYTF,many,NA,TRBJ1-2,TRBV6-1
TGTGCCAGCAGTCGGACATTGTCCCTCTACGAGCAGTACTTC,CASSRTLSLYEQYF,many,NA,TRBJ2-7,TRBV27
TGTGCCAGCAGCACCACCGGGGTTTACAATGAGCAGTTCTTC,CASSTTGVYNEQFF,many,NA,TRBJ2-1,TRBV11-2
TGTGCCAGCTCACCAGACAGGGGGATGGAAGCTTTCTTT,CASSPDRGMEAFF,many,TRBD1,TRBJ1-1,TRBV18
TGTGCCAGCTCACCCCGCGGCCTAGCGACAAGCTCCTACAATGAGCAGTTCTTC,CASSPRGLATSSYNEQFF,NA,NA,TRBJ2-1,TRBV18
TGCAGTTTCCGGGATACACTTAAGGAGACCCAGTACTTC,CSFRDTLKETQYF,NA,NA,TRBJ2-5,TRBV20-1
TGTGCCAGCTCACCGGGGGCGGGCTCCTACAATGAGCAGTTCTTC,CASSPGAGSYNEQFF,NA,NA,TRBJ2-1,TRBV18
TGTGCCAGCAGTCACACCCTTTTGACAGGGCAAAAGGGGACTGAAGCTTTCTTT,CASSHTLLTGQKGTEAFF,many,TRBD1,TRBJ1-1,TRBV2
TGTGCCAGCAGCTTAACCGGATGGGGGGGAGGGAGAGACAATGAGCAGTTCTTC,CASSLTGWGGGRDNEQFF,few,TRBD2,TRBJ2-1,TRBV13
TGTGCCAGCAGCTTAGTTGGGGCCGGGTGGGAGCAGTACTTC,CASSLVGAGWEQYF,NA,NA,TRBJ2-5,TRBV7-2
TGTGCCAGCTCACCAAGGATGACAGGCGGGAGGGCCGAAGGGACCCAGTACTTC,CASSPRMTGGRAEGTQYF,NA,TRBD2,TRBJ2-5,TRBV18
TGTGCCAGTAGTATTTGGCTCGTGGACGAGCAGTACTTC,CASSIWLVDEQYF,few,NA,TRBJ2-7,TRBV19
TGTGCCAGCGGGGAGGGGGCGAGCTCCTACAATGAGCAGTTCTTC,CASGEGASSYNEQFF,few,NA,TRBJ2-1,TRBV27
TGTGCCAGCAGCTCCTACCCGGAGAGGGTCTCTGGAAACACCATATATTTT,CASSSYPERVSGNTIYF,few,NA,TRBJ1-3,TRBV7-9
TGTGCCAGCTCAGAACGCGAGGCAGGTCAGCCCCAGCATTTT,CASSEREAGQPQHF,NA,NA,TRBJ1-5,TRBV27
TGTGCCAGCAGTGGGGGGACAGGGGGGACCGGGGAGCTGTTTTTT,CASSGGTGGTGELFF,few,TRBD1,TRBJ2-2,TRBV6-1
TGTGCCAGCAGCTTAGTGGGGACTAGCGTCACCTACGAGCAGTACTTC,CASSLVGTSVTYEQYF,few,TRBD2,TRBJ2-7,TRBV13
TGTGCCTGGAGTGAGGACAGCTTCGGTGGCTACACCTTC,CAWSEDSFGGYTF,many,NA,TRBJ1-2,TRBV30
TGTGCCAGCAGCCGATTCAGCGGGACACTAGATACGCAGTATTTT,CASSRFSGTLDTQYF,NA,NA,TRBJ2-3,TRBV3-1
TGTGCCTGGAGTACTGGGACAGGGAGGAGGCAGTACTTC,CAWSTGTGRRQYF,many,TRBD1,TRBJ2-7,TRBV30
TGTGCCAGCAGTTCATCCTTTAGCAATCAGCCCCAGCATTTT,CASSSSFSNQPQHF,few,NA,TRBJ1-5,TRBV12-3/TRBV12-4
TGTACCAGCAGCCAAACGATAGGCACCGGGGAGCTGTTTTTT,CTSSQTIGTGELFF,NA,NA,TRBJ2-2,TRBV13
TGCAGTGCCAATTCACTAGGACATTCACCCACAGATACGCAGTATTTT,CSANSLGHSPTDTQYF,NA,NA,TRBJ2-3,TRBV20-1
TGTGCCAGCAGTCGCCCTGGGAGGGAGGGCGAAAAACTGTTTTTT,CASSRPGREGEKLFF,NA,NA,TRBJ1-4,TRBV28
TGTGCCAGTGCAGGGTCTAGAAGCAATCAGCCCCAGCATTTT,CASAGSRSNQPQHF,many,NA,TRBJ1-5,TRBV6-1
TGTGCCAGCTCAGGAAAGACAGGGGTGGATGAGCAGTTCTTC,CASSGKTGVDEQFF,many,TRBD1,TRBJ2-1,TRBV18
TGTGCCAGCAGTACCCGGACAGGGGGCGGAACTGAAGCTTTCTTT,CASSTRTGGGTEAFF,NA,TRBD1,TRBJ1-1,TRBV6-2/TRBV6-3
TGTGCCAGCAGAGCGTCCGTCCAGGACGCGGGTCAGCCCCAGCATTTT,CASRASVQDAGQPQHF,many,NA,TRBJ1-5,TRBV27
TGTGCCAGCAGTTACCAATTCCCGGGGAGCTCCTATAATTCACCCCTCCACTTT,CASSYQFPGSSYNSPLHF,NA,NA,TRBJ1-6,TRBV12-3/TRBV12-4
TGCAGTGCTAGAGATCTTGTGGGCTCGGGACAACTCTATGGCTACACCTTC,CSARDLVGSGQLYGYTF,many,NA,TRBJ1-2,TRBV20-1
TGTGCCAGCAGCGTAGAAGATCAGGCTTACGAGCAGTACTTC,CASSVEDQAYEQYF,few,NA,TRBJ2-7,TRBV9
TGTGCCAGCAGCTTAAAAATGATTGGCGGGAAGGGAACAGATACGCAGTATTTT,CASSLKMIGGKGTDTQYF,few,NA,TRBJ2-3,TRBV7-3
TGCAGCTCCTTGACGTTAAATGAGCAGTTCTTC,CSSLTLNEQFF,NA,NA,TRBJ2-1,TRBV29-1
TGTGCCAGTAGTGTCGGACAGAACACAGATACGCAGTATTTT,CASSVGQNTDTQYF,NA,NA,TRBJ2-3,TRBV19
TGTGCCAGCAGTTGGGCCGAAGGCGGGAATGAAAAACTGTTTTTT,CASSWAEGGNEKLFF,NA,NA,TRBJ1-4,TRBV2
TGTGCCTGGAGTGCACAGGGGACTCAGCCCCAGCATTTT,CAWSAQGTQPQHF,few,TRBD1,TRBJ1-5,TRBV30